This passage covers 27 T cell receptor beta chains from one sample sequenced in a study of shared clonotypes between healthy human individuals. TCRdb's copy holds only in-frame clones and misses some; the assay was immunoSEQ multiplex PCR. The sample carries under 2.5 million clones, 85% to 95% recorded once. Sequences were obtained from naive CD4+ T cells from PBMCs. As to subset: CD45RA+ positively selected. The receptors originated from a man in his late teens or twenties in good health. Some clones in this sample may be carry-over from other donors' samples.

This chain links TRBV7-2 with TRBJ2-1; D might be TRBD1 (6 bases). Germline V gene data show CDR1 as SGHTA and CDR2 as FQGNSA. This CDR3 contains 16 residues. V lost 1 base and J lost 3, with 13 bases in between. The CDR3 region is CASSLGQGPVYNEQFF. CDR3 coding DNA: TGTGCCAGCAGCTTAGGGCAGGGGCCAGTCTACAATGAGCAGTTCTTC.

In this sample, this clone turned up once. This chain joins TRBV11-2 and TRBJ2-5, with 9 bases fitting TRBD1. Germline CDR1 and CDR2: SGHAT and FQNNGV. The CDR3 spans 15 residues. Losses at the gene ends were 6 bases for V and 1 base for J; bases not matched to a gene: 6. The CDR3 bases are TGTGCCAGCAGAAAACCGGGACAGGGCCAAGAGACCCAGTACTTC. It specifies CASRKPGQGQETQYF.

The V gene is TRBV6-5, the J gene TRBJ1-2, with D possibly being TRBD1 (6 bases). Trimming removed 7 bases at V and 7 bases at J, with 19 bases between. This CDR3 contains 14 residues. Germline CDR1 MNHEY, CDR2 SVGAGI. CDR3 residues: CASTPFSDSSGYTF. The CDR3 DNA reads as TGTGCCAGCACTCCGTTCTCGGACAGCTCTGGCTACACCTTC.

The chain employs TRBV28 and TRBJ2-7; TRBD2 is a possible D gene (6 bases). The CDR3 has 14 amino acids. V was trimmed by 10 bases and J by 13 bases, leaving 29 bases between them. Germline V lookup: CDR1 MDHEN, CDR2 SYDVKM. In DNA, the CDR3 is TGTGCCACCTCCCTCGGGGGACCCCCGGGTTTGTTCTACTTC. Encoded protein: CATSLGGPPGLFYF.

V and J are TRBV7-9 and TRBJ1-1; D gene unclear. The CDR3 contains 13 residues. V lost 4 bases and J 1 base, leaving 7 bases between the germline ends. In germline, CDR1 is SEHNR, CDR2 FQNEAQ (reference sequence). CDR3 amino acids: CASSYFPNTEAFF. The DNA for the CDR3 is TGTGCCAGCAGCTACTTCCCGAACACTGAAGCTTTCTTT.

For this clone: Other DNA sequences from this sample encode an identical CDR3 as well. The gene calls are TRBV28 and TRBJ2-7; no clear D. Germline lookup yields CDR1 MDHEN and CDR2 SYDVKM. The CDR3 covers 12 residues. V lost 2 bases to trimming and J lost 3 bases, with 5 bases between them. CDR3 residues: CASSLGSYEQYF. The DNA of the CDR3 is TGTGCCAGCAGTTTAGGCAGCTACGAGCAGTACTTC.

This sequence joins TRBV21-1 and TRBJ1-2; TRBD1, the table's D call, was not compared with the DNA. TRBV21-1 is a pseudogene locus. The CDR3 extends over 17 amino acids. The CDR3 DNA sequence: TGTGCCAGCAGCAAAAATGGTCCCGGGGACAAAGGATATGGCTACACCTTC. It is translated as CASSKNGPGDKGYGYTF.

V gene TRBV28 combines with J gene TRBJ2-1; D remains ambiguous. The CDR3 extends over 14 amino acids. V was shortened by 6 bases and J by 2 bases, with 11 bases between the two germline ends. The V gene's germline CDR1 is MDHEN and CDR2 SYDVKM. The CDR3 sequence: CASRRYRTYNEQFF. CDR3 DNA sequence: TGTGCCAGCAGAAGGTACCGAACCTACAATGAGCAGTTCTTC.

This chain joins TRBV6-5 and TRBJ1-4; 9 positions agree with TRBD1. The V segment lost 6 bases and the J segment 8 bases; nucleotides outside the gene matches: 7. Germline lookup yields CDR1 MNHEY and CDR2 SVGAGI. This CDR3 comprises 14 residues. The CDR3 sequence is CASSPGTGSEKLFF. In DNA, the CDR3 is TGTGCCAGCAGCCCCGGGACAGGGAGCGAAAAACTGTTTTTT.

V gene TRBV4-2 combines with J gene TRBJ2-1, with 10 positions matching TRBD2. This CDR3 contains 13 residues. The ends lost 2 bases at V and 12 bases at J; junction bases unmatched: 4. Germline CDR1 reads LGHNA; CDR2 reads YNFKEQ. This CDR3 is CASSQSIAGGQFF. CDR3 coding DNA: TGTGCCAGCAGCCAATCTATAGCGGGAGGGCAGTTCTTC.

About this clone itself: Other DNA sequences in the sample encode the same CDR3. The V call is TRBV18, the J call TRBJ2-5, with D perhaps matching TRBD2 (5 bases). V shed 2 bases and J shed 2 bases, with 6 bases lying between them. The V gene's germline CDR1 is KGHSH and CDR2 LQKENI. The CDR3 contains 13 residues. The CDR3 region is CASSPGRQETQYF. Written as DNA, the CDR3 is TGTGCCAGCTCACCAGGGAGACAAGAGACCCAGTACTTC.

This sequence joins TRBV5-5 and TRBJ2-5; D not resolved. The CDR3 length is 13 residues. The germline V and J ends were trimmed by 0 bases and 7 bases, with 10 bases remaining between them. Germline-derived CDR1 and CDR2 are SGHKS and YYEKEE (reference sequence). DNA of the CDR3: TGTGCCAGCAGCTTGGACATCCCGGGGACCCAGTACTTC. Protein product: CASSLDIPGTQYF.

This clone was detected a few times. V gene TRBV30 combines with J gene TRBJ1-5; D unclear. From germline, CDR1 is GTSNPN and CDR2 SVGIG (reference sequence). This CDR3 region has 13 residues. Trimming took 2 bases from V and 0 from J, leaving 5 bases between them. For the CDR3, the DNA is TGTGCCTGGAGTCGATATAGCAATCAGCCCCAGCATTTT. Translation gives CAWSRYSNQPQHF.

V usage is TRBV15 and J usage is TRBJ2-1; TRBD1 aligns across 9 bases. CDR3 length: 14 amino acids. CDR1 LNHNV and CDR2 YYDKDF come from the germline V gene (reference sequence). The V and J ends lost 8 bases and 2 bases, in that order; junction bases with no gene match: 4. The DNA of the CDR3 is TGTGCCACCCGGAACAGGGGGCCCTACAATGAGCAGTTCTTC. Protein product: CATRNRGPYNEQFF.

This clone showed up just once. The sample contains more than one DNA sequence encoding this CDR3. The J gene is TRBJ1-1, the V gene TRBV5-1; D is unresolved. V lost 1 base to trimming and J lost 5 bases, with 12 bases between them. This CDR3 contains 14 residues. CDR1 is SGHRS and CDR2 is YFSETQ in the germline V gene. For the CDR3, the DNA is TGCGCCAGCAGCTTGACTGGTGAGAATACTGAAGCTTTCTTT. Its protein is CASSLTGENTEAFF.

V gene TRBV6-1 combines with J gene TRBJ2-2; 11 bases are a match to TRBD2. The J segment lost 6 bases and the V segment lost 1 base, leaving 7 bases of the junction unmatched. The CDR3 runs to 17 residues. The germline gives CDR1 MNHNS, CDR2 SASEGT. The CDR3 DNA is TGTGCCAGCAGTGAAGGAGCGACTAGCGGGACAGCCGGGGAGCTGTTTTTT. It codes for CASSEGATSGTAGELFF.

With regard to this clone: Within the sample, other DNA sequences also encode this same CDR3. CDR3 amino acids: CASSPAADSNQPQHF. DNA for the CDR3: TGTGCCAGCTCACCAGCGGCCGATAGCAATCAGCCCCAGCATTTT. The chain combines TRBV18 with TRBJ1-5; D is uncertain. The CDR3 runs 15 residues. V was trimmed by 2 bases and J by 0 bases, leaving 8 bases between them. The germline CDR1 and CDR2 sequences are KGHSH and LQKENI.

The rearrangement uses TRBV7-8 and TRBJ2-7, with a weak D call TRBD2 (5 bases). The germline gives CDR1 SGHVS, CDR2 FQNEAQ. V gave up 2 bases and J gave up 1 base, with 12 bases separating them. This CDR3 is 15 amino acids long. CDR3 DNA sequence: TGTGCCAGCAGCTTACTGAGGGAGCCTTCCTACGAGCAGTACTTC. It encodes CASSLLREPSYEQYF.

The rearrangement uses TRBV7-8 and TRBJ2-7, with D uncertain. CDR1 is SGHVS, CDR2 FQNEAQ, per germline. The CDR3 loop spans 18 amino acids. V was cut by 0 bases and J by 0 bases, with 18 bases left in between. CDR3 sequence reads: CASSLAFGQNKLSYEQYF. CDR3 sequence (DNA): TGTGCCAGCAGCTTAGCGTTCGGGCAGAATAAGCTCTCCTACGAGCAGTACTTC.

CDR3: CASSRSTEAFF. DNA of the CDR3: TGTGCCAGCAGCCGAAGCACTGAAGCTTTCTTT. V is TRBV6-1 and J is TRBJ1-1; D uncertain. CDR3 size: 11 residues. Germline CDR1 reads MNHNS; CDR2 reads SASEGT. V lost 6 bases to trimming and J lost 4 bases, with 6 bases between them.

The CDR3 loop is CASSLGFSIPAEAFF. DNA of the CDR3: TGTGCCAGCAGCTTGGGGTTTTCGATTCCCGCGGAAGCTTTCTTT. The V call is TRBV5-6, the J call TRBJ1-1; no clear D gene. The CDR3 is made up of 15 amino acids. Germline-derived CDR1 and CDR2 are SGHDT and YYEEEE. V was trimmed by 0 bases and J by 8 bases, leaving 17 bases between them.

This clone showed up just once. The rearrangement uses TRBV7-3 and TRBJ2-1; 7 bases fit TRBD2. Trimming took 5 bases from V and 0 from J; bases not matched to a gene: 4. This CDR3 has 15 amino acids. Germline V lookup: CDR1 SGHTA, CDR2 FQGTGA. CDR3 amino acids: CASSLAASSYNEQFF. The CDR3 bases are TGTGCCAGCAGCCTAGCGGCCAGCTCCTACAATGAGCAGTTCTTC.

This clone was recorded once. The chain uses TRBV28 and TRBJ2-7; TRBD1 aligns across 8 bases. The CDR3 sequence is 14 residues long. Germline CDR1 reads MDHEN; CDR2 reads SYDVKM. V gave up 6 bases and J gave up 3 bases; unmatched junction bases: 7. Here the CDR3 reads CASRLGQGFYEQYF. The CDR3 coding sequence is TGTGCCAGCAGGTTAGGACAGGGATTCTACGAGCAGTACTTC. The full variable domain, completed using reference TRBV28 and TRBJ2-7, is DVKVTQSSRYLVKRTGEKVFLECVQDMDHENMFWYRQDPGLGLRLIYFSYDVKMKEKGDIPEGYSVSREKKERFSLILESASTNQTSMYLCASRLGQGFYEQYFGPGTRLTVT.

The gene calls are TRBV7-9 and TRBJ2-3; 9 bases map to TRBD2. Germline CDR1 and CDR2: SEHNR and FQNEAQ (reference sequence). The CDR3 is 15 residues long. Unmatched junction bases numbered 7, after V lost 5 bases and J lost 4 bases. CDR3 sequence: CASSPHAGGSDTQYF. As DNA, the CDR3 is TGTGCCAGCAGCCCACATGCGGGAGGGTCAGATACGCAGTATTTT.

The chain is built from TRBV27 and TRBJ2-7, with TRBD2 matching 8 bases. Unmatched junction bases numbered 19, after V lost 3 bases and J lost 0 bases. Germline CDR1 reads MNHEY; CDR2 reads SMNVEV (reference sequence). This CDR3 region has 20 residues. The CDR3, as DNA: TGTGCCAGCAGTTTCCGTTTCATGGGGCTAGCGGGTTCCAGCTCCTACGAGCAGTACTTC. The encoded protein is CASSFRFMGLAGSSSYEQYF.

DNA for the CDR3: TGTGCCAGCAGTTACTCGAAGCTAGTCGGCTACAATGAGCAGTTCTTC. Its translation is CASSYSKLVGYNEQFF. The chain recombines TRBV6-7 with TRBJ2-1; no clear D. Being an ORF, TRBV6-7 has a function that is uncertain. With 0 bases removed from V and 3 bases from J, the gap between germline ends came to 12 bases. This CDR3 contains 16 residues.

The chain employs TRBV4-1 and TRBJ2-7; D is unresolved. This CDR3 is 13 amino acids long. V shed 1 base and J shed 5 bases, with 9 bases lying between them. CDR1 and CDR2 from the germline V gene are MGHRA and YSYEKL. CDR3 coding DNA: TGCGCCAGCAGCCAAGTCCCCGGTGACGAGCAGTACTTC. It encodes CASSQVPGDEQYF.